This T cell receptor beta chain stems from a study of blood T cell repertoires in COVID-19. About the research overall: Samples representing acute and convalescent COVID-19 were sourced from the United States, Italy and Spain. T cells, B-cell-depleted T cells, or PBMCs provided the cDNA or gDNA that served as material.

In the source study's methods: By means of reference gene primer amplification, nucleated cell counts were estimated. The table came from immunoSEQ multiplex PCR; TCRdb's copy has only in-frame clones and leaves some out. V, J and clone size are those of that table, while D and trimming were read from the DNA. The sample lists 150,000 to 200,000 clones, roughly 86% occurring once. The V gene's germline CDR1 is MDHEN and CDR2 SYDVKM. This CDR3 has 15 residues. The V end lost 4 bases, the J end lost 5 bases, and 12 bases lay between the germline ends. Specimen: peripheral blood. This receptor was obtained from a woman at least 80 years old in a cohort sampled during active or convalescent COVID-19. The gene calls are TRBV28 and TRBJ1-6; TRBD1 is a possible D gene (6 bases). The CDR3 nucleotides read TGTGCCAGCAGTTCGCTGGACAGTGATAATTCACCCCTCCACTTT. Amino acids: CASSSLDSDNSPLHF.